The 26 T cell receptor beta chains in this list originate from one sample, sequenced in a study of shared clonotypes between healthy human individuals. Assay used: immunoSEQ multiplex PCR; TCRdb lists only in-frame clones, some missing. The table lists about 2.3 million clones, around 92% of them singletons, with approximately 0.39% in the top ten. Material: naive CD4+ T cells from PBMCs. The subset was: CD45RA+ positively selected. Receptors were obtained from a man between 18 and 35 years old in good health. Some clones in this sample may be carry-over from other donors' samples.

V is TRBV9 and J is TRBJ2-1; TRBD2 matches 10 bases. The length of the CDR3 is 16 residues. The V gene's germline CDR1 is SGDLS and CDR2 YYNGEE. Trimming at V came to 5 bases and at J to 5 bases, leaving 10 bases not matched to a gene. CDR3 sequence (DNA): TGTGCCAGCAGTCCGGGGCCTAGCGGGAGTAACAATGAGCAGTTCTTC. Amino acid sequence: CASSPGPSGSNNEQFF.

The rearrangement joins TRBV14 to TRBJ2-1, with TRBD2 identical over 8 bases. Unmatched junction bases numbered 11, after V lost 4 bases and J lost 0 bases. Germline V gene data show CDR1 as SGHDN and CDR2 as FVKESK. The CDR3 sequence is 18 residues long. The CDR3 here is CASSRPSGTRSSYNEQFF. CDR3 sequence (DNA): TGTGCCAGCAGCCGTCCAAGCGGGACTAGGAGCTCCTACAATGAGCAGTTCTTC.

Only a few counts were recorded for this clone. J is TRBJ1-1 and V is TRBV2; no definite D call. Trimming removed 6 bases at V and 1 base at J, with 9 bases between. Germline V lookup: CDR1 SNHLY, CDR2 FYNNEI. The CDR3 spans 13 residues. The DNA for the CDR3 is TGTGCCAGCAGGACGGACGGGAACACTGAAGCTTTCTTT. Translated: CASRTDGNTEAFF.

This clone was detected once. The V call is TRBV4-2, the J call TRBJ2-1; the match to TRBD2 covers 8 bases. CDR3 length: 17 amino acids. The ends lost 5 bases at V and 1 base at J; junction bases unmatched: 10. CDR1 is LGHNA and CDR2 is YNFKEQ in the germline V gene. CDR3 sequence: CASSSGGGPQSYNEQFF. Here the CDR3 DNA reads TGTGCCAGCAGCTCGGGCGGGGGGCCCCAATCCTACAATGAGCAGTTCTTC.

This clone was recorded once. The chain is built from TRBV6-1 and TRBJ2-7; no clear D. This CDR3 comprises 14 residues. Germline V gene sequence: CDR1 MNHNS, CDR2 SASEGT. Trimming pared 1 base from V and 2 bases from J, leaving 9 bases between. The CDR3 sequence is CASSEGGATYEQYF. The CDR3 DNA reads TGTGCCAGCAGTGAAGGTGGAGCCACCTACGAGCAGTACTTC.

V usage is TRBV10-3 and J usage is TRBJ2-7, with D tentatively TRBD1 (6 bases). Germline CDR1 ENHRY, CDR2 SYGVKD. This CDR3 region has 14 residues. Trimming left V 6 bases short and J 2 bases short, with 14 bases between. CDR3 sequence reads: CAIRQGKGAYEQYF. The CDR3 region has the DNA TGTGCCATCAGGCAGGGGAAAGGGGCCTACGAGCAGTACTTC.

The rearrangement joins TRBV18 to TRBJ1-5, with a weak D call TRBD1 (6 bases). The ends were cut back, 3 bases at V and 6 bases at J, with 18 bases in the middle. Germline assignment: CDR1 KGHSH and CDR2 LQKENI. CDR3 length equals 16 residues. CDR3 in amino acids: CASSPVATGAGQPQHF. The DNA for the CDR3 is TGTGCCAGCTCACCGGTCGCGACGGGGGCGGGTCAGCCCCAGCATTTT.

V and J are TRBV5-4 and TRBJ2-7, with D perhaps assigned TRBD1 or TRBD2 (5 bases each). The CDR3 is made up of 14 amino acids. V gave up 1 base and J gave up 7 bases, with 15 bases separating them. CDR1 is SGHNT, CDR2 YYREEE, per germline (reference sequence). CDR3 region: CASSLRDPPREQYF. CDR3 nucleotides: TGTGCCAGCAGCTTGAGGGACCCGCCCCGGGAGCAGTACTTC.

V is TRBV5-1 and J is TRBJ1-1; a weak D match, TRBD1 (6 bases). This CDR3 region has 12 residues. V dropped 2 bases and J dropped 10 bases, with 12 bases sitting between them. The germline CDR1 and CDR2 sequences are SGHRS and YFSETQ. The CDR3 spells CASSFVQGPAFF. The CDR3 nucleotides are TGCGCCAGCAGCTTCGTACAGGGCCCAGCTTTCTTT.

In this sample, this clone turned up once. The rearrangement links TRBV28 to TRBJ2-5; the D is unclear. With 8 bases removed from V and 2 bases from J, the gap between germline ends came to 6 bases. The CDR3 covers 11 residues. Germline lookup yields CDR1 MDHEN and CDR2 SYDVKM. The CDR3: CASQIQETQYF. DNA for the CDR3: TGTGCCAGCCAAATTCAAGAGACCCAGTACTTC.

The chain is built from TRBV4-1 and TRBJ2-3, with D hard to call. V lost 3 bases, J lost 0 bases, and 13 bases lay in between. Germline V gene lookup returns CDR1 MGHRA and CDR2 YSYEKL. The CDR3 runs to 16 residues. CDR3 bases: TGCGCCAGCAGCCAGCAACAGAGCCCTAGCACAGATACGCAGTATTTT. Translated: CASSQQQSPSTDTQYF.

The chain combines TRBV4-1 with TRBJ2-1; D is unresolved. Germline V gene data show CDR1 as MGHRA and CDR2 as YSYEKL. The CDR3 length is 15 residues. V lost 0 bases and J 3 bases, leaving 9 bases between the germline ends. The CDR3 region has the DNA TGCGCCAGCAGCCAAGAGAATTACAGCTACAATGAGCAGTTCTTC. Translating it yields CASSQENYSYNEQFF.

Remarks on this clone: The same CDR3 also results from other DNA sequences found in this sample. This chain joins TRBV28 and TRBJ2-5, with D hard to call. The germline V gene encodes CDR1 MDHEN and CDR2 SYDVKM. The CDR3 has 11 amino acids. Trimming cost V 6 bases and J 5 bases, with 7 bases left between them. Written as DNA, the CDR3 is TGTGCCAGCAGCCCCCGGGAGACCCAGTACTTC. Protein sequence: CASSPRETQYF.

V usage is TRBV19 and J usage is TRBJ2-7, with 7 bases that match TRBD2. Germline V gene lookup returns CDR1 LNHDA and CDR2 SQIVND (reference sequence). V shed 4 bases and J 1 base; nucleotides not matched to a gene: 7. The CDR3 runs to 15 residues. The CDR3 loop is CASSKGLAVSYEQYF. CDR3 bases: TGTGCCAGTAGTAAGGGGCTAGCGGTTTCCTACGAGCAGTACTTC.

The CDR3 here is CASSPLAGTGAEAFF. The CDR3 nucleotides are TGTGCCAGCTCACCACTTGCAGGGACGGGCGCTGAAGCTTTCTTT. The chain has TRBV18 and TRBJ1-1; the D gene is possibly TRBD1 (5 bases). This CDR3 spans 15 amino acids. Germline CDR1 is KGHSH and CDR2 is LQKENI. With 1 base removed from V and 6 bases from J, the gap between germline ends came to 15 bases.

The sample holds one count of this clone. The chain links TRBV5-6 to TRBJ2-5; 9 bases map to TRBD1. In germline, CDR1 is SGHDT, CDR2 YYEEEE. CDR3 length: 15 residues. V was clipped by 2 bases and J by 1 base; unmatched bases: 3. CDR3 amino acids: CASSFTTGGQETQYF. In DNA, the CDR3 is TGTGCCAGCAGCTTTACGACAGGGGGCCAAGAGACCCAGTACTTC.

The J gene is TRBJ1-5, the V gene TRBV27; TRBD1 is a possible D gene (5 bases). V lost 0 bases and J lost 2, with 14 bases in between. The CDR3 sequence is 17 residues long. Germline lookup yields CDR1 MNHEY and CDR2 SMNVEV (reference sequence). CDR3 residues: CASSLSAGVSGNQPQHF. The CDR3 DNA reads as TGTGCCAGCAGTTTATCGGCGGGGGTGTCAGGCAATCAGCCCCAGCATTTT.

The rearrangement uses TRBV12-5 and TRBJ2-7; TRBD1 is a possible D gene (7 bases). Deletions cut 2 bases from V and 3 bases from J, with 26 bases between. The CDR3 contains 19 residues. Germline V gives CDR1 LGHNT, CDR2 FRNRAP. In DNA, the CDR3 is TGTGCTAGTGGTTTGTCAACTCCCGAGGCAGGGGGGCAATACTACGAGCAGTACTTC. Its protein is CASGLSTPEAGGQYYEQYF.

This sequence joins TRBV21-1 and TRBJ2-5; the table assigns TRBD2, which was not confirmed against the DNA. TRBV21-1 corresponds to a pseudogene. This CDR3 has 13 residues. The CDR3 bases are TGTGCCAGCAGTCCCGGAGTCGGGGAGACCCAGTACTTC. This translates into CASSPGVGETQYF.

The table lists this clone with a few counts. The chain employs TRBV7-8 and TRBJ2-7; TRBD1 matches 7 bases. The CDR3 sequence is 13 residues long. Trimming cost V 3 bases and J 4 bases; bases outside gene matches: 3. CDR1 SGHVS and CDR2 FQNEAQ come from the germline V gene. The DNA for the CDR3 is TGTGCCAGCAGCTTTGGGGACAGATACGAGCAGTACTTC. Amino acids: CASSFGDRYEQYF.

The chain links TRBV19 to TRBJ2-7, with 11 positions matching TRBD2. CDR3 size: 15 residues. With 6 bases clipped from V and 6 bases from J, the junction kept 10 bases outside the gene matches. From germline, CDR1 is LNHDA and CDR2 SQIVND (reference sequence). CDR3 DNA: TGTGCCAGTAGCAGTGTAGCGGGAGGGCCTCCCGAGCAGTACTTC. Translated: CASSSVAGGPPEQYF.

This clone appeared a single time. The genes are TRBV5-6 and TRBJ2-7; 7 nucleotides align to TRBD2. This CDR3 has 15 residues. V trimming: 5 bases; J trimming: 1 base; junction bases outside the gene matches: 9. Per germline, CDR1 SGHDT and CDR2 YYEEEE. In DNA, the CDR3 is TGTGCCAGCAGGCCGTACTCCGGGAGGTCCTACGAGCAGTACTTC. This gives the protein CASRPYSGRSYEQYF.

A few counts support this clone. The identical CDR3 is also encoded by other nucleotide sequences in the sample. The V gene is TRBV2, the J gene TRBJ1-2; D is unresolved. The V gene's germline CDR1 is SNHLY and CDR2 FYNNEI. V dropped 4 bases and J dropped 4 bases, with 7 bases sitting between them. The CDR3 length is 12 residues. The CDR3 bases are TGTGCCAGCAGTGGGGAGGGCTATGGCTACACCTTC. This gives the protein CASSGEGYGYTF.

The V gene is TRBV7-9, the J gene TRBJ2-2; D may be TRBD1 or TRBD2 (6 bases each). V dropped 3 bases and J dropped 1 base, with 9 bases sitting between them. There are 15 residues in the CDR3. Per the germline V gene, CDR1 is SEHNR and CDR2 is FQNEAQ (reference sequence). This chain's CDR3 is CASSFGGGNTGELFF. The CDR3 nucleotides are TGTGCCAGCAGCTTTGGAGGGGGGAACACCGGGGAGCTGTTTTTT.

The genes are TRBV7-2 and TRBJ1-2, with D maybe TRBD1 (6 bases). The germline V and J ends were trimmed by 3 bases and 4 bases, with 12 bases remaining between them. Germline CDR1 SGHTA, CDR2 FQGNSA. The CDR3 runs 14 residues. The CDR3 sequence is CASSFGGQFYGYTF. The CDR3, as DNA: TGTGCCAGCAGCTTTGGTGGACAGTTCTATGGCTACACCTTC.

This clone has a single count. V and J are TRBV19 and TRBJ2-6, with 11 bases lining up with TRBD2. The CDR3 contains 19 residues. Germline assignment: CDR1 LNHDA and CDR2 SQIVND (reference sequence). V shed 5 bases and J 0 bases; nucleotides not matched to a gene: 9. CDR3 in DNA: TGTGCCAGTAGTCTCCCGGGACTAGCGGTTTTCTCTGGGGCCAACGTCCTGACTTTC. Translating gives CASSLPGLAVFSGANVLTF.